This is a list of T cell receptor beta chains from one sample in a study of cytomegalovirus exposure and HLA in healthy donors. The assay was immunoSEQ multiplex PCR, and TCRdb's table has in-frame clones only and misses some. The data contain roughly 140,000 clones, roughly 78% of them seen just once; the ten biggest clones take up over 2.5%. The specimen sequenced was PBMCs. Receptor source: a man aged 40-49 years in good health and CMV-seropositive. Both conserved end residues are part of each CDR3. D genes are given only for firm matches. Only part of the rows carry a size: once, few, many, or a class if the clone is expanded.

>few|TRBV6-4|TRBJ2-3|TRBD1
CASSEQGAHADTQYF
TGTGCCAGCAGCGAACAGGGGGCGCATGCAGATACGCAGTATTTT
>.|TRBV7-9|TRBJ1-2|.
CSSSFSGEVGYTF
TGTTCCAGCAGCTTCTCAGGGGAAGTCGGCTACACCTTC
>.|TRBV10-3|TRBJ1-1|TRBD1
CAVQGTDNTEAFF
TGTGCCGTCCAAGGGACAGACAACACTGAAGCTTTCTTT
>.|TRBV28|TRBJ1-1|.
CASSSLTGPMGTEAFF
TGTGCCAGCAGTTCCTTGACAGGACCAATGGGAACTGAAGCTTTCTTT
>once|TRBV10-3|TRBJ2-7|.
CAISEGGSGSLSEQYF
TGTGCCATCAGCGAAGGTGGGAGCGGGTCCCTCTCCGAGCAGTACTTC
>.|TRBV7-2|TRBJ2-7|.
CASSLVSGRYEQYF
TGTGCCAGCAGCTTAGTATCGGGGAGATACGAGCAGTACTTC
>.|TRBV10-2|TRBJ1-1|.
CASTLTENTEAFF
TGCGCCAGCACTCTGACAGAGAACACTGAAGCTTTCTTT
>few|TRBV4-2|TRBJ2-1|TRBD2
CASSQGMASGSGNEQFF
TGTGCCAGCAGCCAAGGAATGGCTAGCGGGAGTGGTAATGAGCAGTTCTTC
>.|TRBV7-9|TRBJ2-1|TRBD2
CASSLVELAGAYNEQFF
TGTGCCAGCAGCTTAGTCGAACTAGCGGGAGCCTACAATGAGCAGTTCTTC
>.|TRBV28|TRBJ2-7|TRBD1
CASSLSGQTSSTYEQYF
TGTGCCAGCAGTTTATCGGGACAGACCTCTTCCACCTACGAGCAGTACTTC
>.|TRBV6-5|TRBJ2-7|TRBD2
CASSYSKGLGYEQYF
TGTGCCAGCAGTTACTCGAAGGGACTAGGATACGAGCAGTACTTC
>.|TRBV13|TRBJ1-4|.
CASSLSPGTEKLFF
TGTGCCAGCAGCTTAAGCCCCGGTACTGAAAAACTGTTTTTT
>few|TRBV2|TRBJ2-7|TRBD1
CASSEQGEGYEQYF
TGTGCCAGCAGTGAGCAGGGGGAAGGATACGAGCAGTACTTC
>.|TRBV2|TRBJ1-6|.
CASSPDSYNSPLHF
TGTGCCAGCAGTCCGGACAGCTATAATTCACCCCTCCACTTT
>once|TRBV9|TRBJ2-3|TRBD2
CASSVTWASGAQYF
TGTGCCAGCAGCGTAACCTGGGCTAGCGGGGCGCAGTATTTT
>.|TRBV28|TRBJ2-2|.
CASSLRLVNTGELFF
TGTGCCAGCAGTTTGAGGCTAGTGAACACCGGGGAGCTGTTTTTT
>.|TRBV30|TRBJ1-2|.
CAGRTGGDYGYTF
TGTGCCGGAAGGACCGGCGGGGACTATGGCTACACCTTC
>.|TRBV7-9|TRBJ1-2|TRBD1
CASSSSGTAITF
TGTGCCAGCAGCTCCTCCGGGACAGCGATAACCTTC
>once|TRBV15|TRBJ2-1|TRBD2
CATSSPPGGRYNEQFF
TGTGCCACCAGCTCTCCACCGGGGGGGAGATACAATGAGCAGTTCTTC
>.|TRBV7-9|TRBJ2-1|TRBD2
CASSSWTSGRREYNEQFF
TGTGCCAGCAGCTCTTGGACTAGCGGGAGGAGGGAATACAATGAGCAGTTCTTC
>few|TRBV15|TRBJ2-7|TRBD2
CATSREGGGRAYEQYF
TGTGCCACCAGCAGAGAAGGAGGCGGGAGGGCCTACGAGCAGTACTTC
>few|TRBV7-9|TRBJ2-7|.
CASSLLERGEQYF
TGTGCCAGCAGCTTACTGGAGAGGGGGGAGCAGTACTTC
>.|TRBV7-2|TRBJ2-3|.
CASSSRQNPTLTFTDTQYF
TGTGCCAGCAGCTCCCGACAGAACCCAACCCTCACCTTCACAGATACGCAGTATTTT
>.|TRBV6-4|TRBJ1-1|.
CASSPTVMNTEAFF
TGTGCCAGCAGCCCGACAGTTATGAACACTGAAGCTTTCTTT
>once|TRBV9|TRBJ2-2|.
CASSVRRGAANTGELFF
TGTGCCAGCAGCGTACGCAGGGGGGCCGCGAACACCGGGGAGCTGTTTTTT
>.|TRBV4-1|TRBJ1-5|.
CASSQASNQPQHF
TGCGCCAGCAGCCAGGCCAGCAATCAGCCCCAGCATTTT
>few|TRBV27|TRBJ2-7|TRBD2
CASSSAGEHYEQYF
TGTGCCAGCAGTTCAGCGGGGGAACACTACGAGCAGTACTTC
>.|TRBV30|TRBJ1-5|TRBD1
CAWSGTGGTQPQHF
TGTGCCTGGAGTGGGACAGGGGGAACTCAGCCCCAGCATTTT
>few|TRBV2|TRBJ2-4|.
CASSETQGLTKNIQYF
TGTGCCAGCAGTGAAACTCAGGGTTTAACCAAAAACATTCAGTACTTC
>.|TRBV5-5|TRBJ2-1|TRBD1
CASSLDRGSYNEQFF
TGTGCCAGCAGCTTGGACAGGGGCTCCTACAATGAGCAGTTCTTC
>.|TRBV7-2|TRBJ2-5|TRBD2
CASTGGGSETQYF
TGTGCCAGCACGGGTGGCGGGAGTGAGACCCAGTACTTC
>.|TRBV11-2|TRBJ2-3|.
CASSLSGGGADTQYF
TGTGCCAGCAGCTTATCCGGGGGTGGGGCAGATACGCAGTATTTT
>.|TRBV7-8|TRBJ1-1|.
CASSMTGNTEAFF
TGTGCCAGCAGCATGACAGGGAACACTGAAGCTTTCTTT
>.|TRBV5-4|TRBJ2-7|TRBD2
CASSSGTSGWTPTYEQYF
TGTGCCAGCAGCAGTGGGACTAGCGGGTGGACGCCTACCTACGAGCAGTACTTC
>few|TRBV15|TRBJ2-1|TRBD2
CATSSPGSGNRDEQFF
TGTGCCACCAGCTCCCCGGGTAGCGGGAATCGGGATGAGCAGTTCTTC
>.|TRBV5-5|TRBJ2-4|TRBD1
CASSWGTGKDIQYF
TGTGCCAGCAGCTGGGGGACAGGGAAGGACATTCAGTACTTC
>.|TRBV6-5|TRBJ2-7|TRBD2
CASREREVPTYEQYF
TGTGCCAGCAGAGAGCGGGAGGTCCCTACCTACGAGCAGTACTTC
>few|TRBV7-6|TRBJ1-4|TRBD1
CASSLRQGSEKLFF
TGTGCCAGCAGCTTAAGACAGGGTAGCGAAAAACTGTTTTTT
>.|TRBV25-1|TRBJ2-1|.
CASSGAGPSYNEQFF
TGTGCCAGCAGTGGAGCGGGCCCAAGTTACAATGAGCAGTTCTTC
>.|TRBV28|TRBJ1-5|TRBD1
CASSLRWDRGQPQHF
TGTGCCAGCAGTTTAAGGTGGGACAGGGGTCAGCCCCAGCATTTT
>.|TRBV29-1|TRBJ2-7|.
CSVEGSRTESSYEQYF
TGCAGCGTTGAAGGAAGCCGGACAGAGAGCTCCTACGAGCAGTACTTC
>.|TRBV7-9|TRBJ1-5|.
CASSLGPGSNQPQHF
TGTGCCAGCAGCTTAGGGCCGGGTAGCAATCAGCCCCAGCATTTT
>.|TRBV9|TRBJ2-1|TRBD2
CASSASTPGTSGSHRFNEQFF
TGTGCCAGCAGCGCATCAACCCCCGGGACTAGCGGGAGTCACCGATTCAATGAGCAGTTCTTC
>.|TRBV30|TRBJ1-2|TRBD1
CAWSVQGGLYGYTF
TGTGCCTGGAGTGTACAGGGGGGTCTTTATGGCTACACCTTC
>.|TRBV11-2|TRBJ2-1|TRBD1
CASRSGQTNNEQFF
TGTGCCAGCAGGTCGGGACAGACCAACAATGAGCAGTTCTTC
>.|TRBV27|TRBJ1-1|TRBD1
CASSFLGQGLRAFF
TGTGCCAGCAGTTTCCTCGGACAGGGGCTGAGAGCTTTCTTT
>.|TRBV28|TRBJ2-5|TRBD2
CASSAGAAPTQYF
TGTGCCAGCAGCGCGGGAGCCGCCCCGACCCAGTACTTC
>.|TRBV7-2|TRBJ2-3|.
CASSLAASRTDTQYF
TGTGCCAGCAGCTTAGCTGCTAGCAGGACAGATACGCAGTATTTT
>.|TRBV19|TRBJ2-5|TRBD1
CASSTMPGTGRSWEQYF
TGTGCCAGTAGTACCATGCCGGGGACAGGGCGATCTTGGGAGCAGTACTTC